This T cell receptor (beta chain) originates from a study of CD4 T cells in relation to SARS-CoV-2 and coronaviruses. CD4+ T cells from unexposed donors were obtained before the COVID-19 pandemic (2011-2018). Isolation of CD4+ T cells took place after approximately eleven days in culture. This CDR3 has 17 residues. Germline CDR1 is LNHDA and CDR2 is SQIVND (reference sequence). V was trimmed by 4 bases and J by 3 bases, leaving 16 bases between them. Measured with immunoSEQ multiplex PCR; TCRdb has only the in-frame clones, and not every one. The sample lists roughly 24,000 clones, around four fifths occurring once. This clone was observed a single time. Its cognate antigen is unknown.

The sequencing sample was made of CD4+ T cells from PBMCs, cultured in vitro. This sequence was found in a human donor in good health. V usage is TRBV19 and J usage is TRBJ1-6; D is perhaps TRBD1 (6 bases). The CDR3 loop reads CASSKDSPVLYNSPLHF. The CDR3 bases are TGTGCCAGTAGTAAGGACAGCCCAGTCCTCTATAATTCACCCCTCCACTTT.